The 29 T cell receptor beta chains presented below share a single source sample, sequenced in a study of shared clonotypes between healthy human individuals. Sequenced by immunoSEQ multiplex PCR; TCRdb stores in-frame clones only, minus some. This table has roughly 1,100,000 clones, approximately 76% appearing once. The sequenced sample consisted of memory CD4+ T cells sorted from blood. Subset described: CD45RA-negative fraction. All receptors derive from a man between 18 and 35 years old in good health.

This chain connects TRBV6-1 to TRBJ2-7; D unresolved. The germline V gene has CDR1 MNHNS and CDR2 SASEGT. V lost 4 bases and J lost 2, with 12 bases in between. This CDR3 contains 14 residues. This CDR3 is CASSAWPSAYEQYF. CDR3 bases: TGTGCCAGCAGTGCCTGGCCATCCGCCTACGAGCAGTACTTC.

The gene calls are TRBV10-3 and TRBJ1-1; D uncertain. The CDR3 has 14 amino acids. The V gene lost 4 bases and the J gene lost 2 bases, with 11 bases spanning the gap. The germline V gene encodes CDR1 ENHRY and CDR2 SYGVKD. CDR3 amino acids: CAISGLGHNTEAFF. The CDR3 region has the DNA TGTGCCATCAGTGGACTGGGTCACAACACTGAAGCTTTCTTT.

V is TRBV28 and J is TRBJ2-5; D is unclear. The CDR3 covers 15 residues. The germline gives CDR1 MDHEN, CDR2 SYDVKM. V lost 7 bases and J 5 bases, leaving 20 bases between the germline ends. The CDR3 coding sequence is TGTGCCAGCAAGGCCCCCCGGGTATTGTCGGAGACCCAGTACTTC. Translated: CASKAPRVLSETQYF.

The chain links TRBV7-2 to TRBJ2-1; D is unclear. Between the trimmed V and J ends, which lost 0 bases and 3 bases, there was a span of 9 bases. Germline CDR1 and CDR2: SGHTA and FQGNSA. This CDR3 region has 15 residues. CDR3 region: CASSLAFGGYNEQFF. The DNA of the CDR3 is TGTGCCAGCAGCTTAGCTTTCGGCGGCTACAATGAGCAGTTCTTC.

This clone was picked up a small number of times. The V and J genes are TRBV30 and TRBJ2-5; D might be TRBD2 (5 bases). The CDR3 is made up of 15 amino acids. V was clipped by 0 bases and J by 5 bases, with 16 bases between them. Germline loops: CDR1 GTSNPN, CDR2 SVGIG (reference sequence). The CDR3 nucleotides are TGTGCCTGGAGTGTCCCTAGCCAGAGGAGGGAGACCCAGTACTTC. It yields the protein CAWSVPSQRRETQYF.

The chain has TRBV27 and TRBJ1-5; D might be TRBD1 (5 bases). CDR1 is MNHEY, CDR2 SMNVEV, per germline (reference sequence). The CDR3 totals 16 residues. V gave up 4 bases and J gave up 2 bases, with 15 bases separating them. The CDR3 DNA reads as TGTGCCAGCAGTTCCGGACAAGCGCGGCGCAATCAGCCCCAGCATTTT. Its translation: CASSSGQARRNQPQHF.

The gene calls are TRBV5-5 and TRBJ1-4; 8 bases map to TRBD1. J gave up 8 bases and V 1 base, and 16 bases lay outside the gene matches. CDR3 length: 18 residues. Looked up from germline, CDR1 is SGHKS and CDR2 is YYEKEE (reference sequence). CDR3 sequence reads: CASSLSRTGSPQGEKLFF. CDR3 nucleotides: TGTGCCAGCAGCTTGAGTAGGACAGGGAGCCCCCAAGGCGAAAAACTGTTTTTT. The whole variable domain, filled in from reference TRBV5-5 and TRBJ1-4, reads DAGVTQSPTHLIKTRGQQVTLRCSPISGHKSVSWYQQVLGQGPQFIFQYYEKEERGRGNFPDRFSARQFPNYSSELNVNALLLGDSALYLCASSLSRTGSPQGEKLFFGSGTQLSVL.

This clone was recorded once. V and J are TRBV6-5 and TRBJ1-5; 10 bases match TRBD1. This CDR3 has 14 residues. V shed 5 bases and J 5 bases; nucleotides not matched to a gene: 3. Germline-derived CDR1 and CDR2 are MNHEY and SVGAGI. CDR3 region: CASSTDRGHQPQHF. The CDR3 bases are TGTGCCAGCAGTACCGACAGGGGGCATCAGCCCCAGCATTTT.

The CDR3 DNA follows: TGTGCCAGTAGTGCGGTATCGGGAAGCGAGCAGTACTTC. Translation gives CASSAVSGSEQYF. The gene calls are TRBV19 and TRBJ2-7; tentatively, D is TRBD2 (5 bases). The CDR3 has 13 residues. V was shortened by 5 bases and J by 6 bases, with 14 bases between the two germline ends. Germline loops: CDR1 LNHDA, CDR2 SQIVND (reference sequence).

The chain recombines TRBV6-6 with TRBJ2-7; 11 nucleotides agree with TRBD1. The trim removed 3 bases at V and 7 bases at J, leaving 11 bases unmatched. CDR3 length: 16 amino acids. Germline lookup yields CDR1 MNHNY and CDR2 SVGAGI (reference sequence). The CDR3 here is CASSYTSGQGAGEQYF. CDR3 nucleotide sequence: TGTGCCAGCAGTTATACCTCCGGACAGGGGGCTGGAGAGCAGTACTTC.

The chain uses TRBV11-1 and TRBJ1-4; D unresolved. Germline loops: CDR1 SGHAT, CDR2 FQDESV (reference sequence). This CDR3 comprises 16 residues. V gave up 2 bases and J gave up 8 bases, with 18 bases separating them. DNA of the CDR3: TGTGCCAGCAGCTTAAGAAAACCAGGTCCCATCGAAAAACTGTTTTTT. Protein product: CASSLRKPGPIEKLFF.

The genes are TRBV6-5 and TRBJ1-3; D is uncertain. V lost 6 bases, J lost 3 bases, and 15 bases lay in between. CDR1 MNHEY and CDR2 SVGAGI come from the germline V gene. This CDR3 is built from 15 residues. CDR3 residues: CASSPGSAGGNTIYF. Here the CDR3 DNA reads TGTGCCAGCAGCCCTGGTTCCGCCGGTGGAAACACCATATATTTT.

The chain links TRBV5-8 to TRBJ1-4; no firm D call. CDR1 and CDR2 (germline): SGHTS, YDEGEE. V shed 4 bases and J shed 8 bases, with 6 bases lying between them. The CDR3 spans 11 residues. This CDR3 reads CASSEREKLFF. CDR3 coding DNA: TGTGCCAGCAGCGAACGGGAAAAACTGTTTTTT. Looking up the rest from reference TRBV5-8 and TRBJ1-4 gives the full variable domain: EAGVTQSPTHLIKTRGQQATLRCSPISGHTSVYWYQQALGLGLQFLLWYDEGEERNRGNFPPRFSGRQFPNYSSELNVNALELEDSALYLCASSEREKLFFGSGTQLSVL.

On this clone itself: The sample has other DNA sequences that encode this CDR3 too. The rearrangement uses TRBV5-1 and TRBJ2-3, with TRBD2 identical over 13 bases. J gave up 1 base and V 3 bases, and 2 bases lay outside the gene matches. The germline CDR1 and CDR2 sequences are SGHRS and YFSETQ. CDR3 length: 16 amino acids. The chain's CDR3 is CASSSGLAGGTDTQYF. The CDR3 coding sequence is TGCGCCAGCAGCTCTGGACTAGCGGGGGGCACAGATACGCAGTATTTT.

This chain uses TRBV11-2 with TRBJ2-3; 11 bases are shared with TRBD2. Germline lookup yields CDR1 SGHAT and CDR2 FQNNGV. CDR3 length equals 16 residues. After removal of 6 bases from V and 3 bases from J, the junction contained 8 bases not matched to a gene. The CDR3 DNA reads as TGTGCCAGCAGGCCTTCGACTAGCGGGGTGACAGATACGCAGTATTTT. Residues: CASRPSTSGVTDTQYF. Based on the CDR3 plus reference TRBV11-2 and TRBJ2-3, the full variable domain is EAGVAQSPRYKIIEKRQSVAFWCNPISGHATLYWYQQILGQGPKLLIQFQNNGVVDDSQLPKDRFSAERLKGVDSTLKIQPAKLEDSAVYLCASRPSTSGVTDTQYFGPGTRLTVL.

V and J are TRBV7-2 and TRBJ1-1; no definite D call. This CDR3 contains 13 residues. CDR1 is SGHTA, CDR2 FQGNSA, per germline. Deletions cut 5 bases from V and 0 bases from J, with 7 bases between. CDR3 coding DNA: TGTGCCAGCAGCGTTACAATGAACACTGAAGCTTTCTTT. Translated, it gives CASSVTMNTEAFF.

This clone was counted a few times. This chain links TRBV9 with TRBJ2-5, with 8 bases lining up with TRBD1. Germline CDR1 SGDLS, CDR2 YYNGEE. V dropped 8 bases and J dropped 4; count of bases not matched to a gene: 10. The CDR3 totals 14 residues. In nucleotides, the CDR3 is TGTGCCAGTACCAGGGGGCCCTATGGAGAGACCCAGTACTTC. Translated, it gives CASTRGPYGETQYF.

The V and J genes are TRBV20-1 and TRBJ2-5, with D unresolved. Per germline, CDR1 DFQATT and CDR2 SNEGSKA (reference sequence). CDR3 length: 11 amino acids. V gave up 3 bases and J gave up 11 bases, with 13 bases separating them. CDR3 DNA sequence: TGCAGTGCTAGCCAACCAGGAGAGCAGTACTTC. Translating gives CSASQPGEQYF.

CDR3 coding DNA: TGTGCCAGTAGTATTAAGTCGGGACAGGGGCGTGAAAAACTGTTTTTT. Its translation: CASSIKSGQGREKLFF. This chain links TRBV19 with TRBJ1-4; 10 nucleotides align to TRBD1. The CDR3 contains 16 residues. V was pared by 3 bases and J by 7 bases, with 8 bases of the junction left unmatched. Germline loops: CDR1 LNHDA, CDR2 SQIVND (reference sequence).

The genes are TRBV5-1 and TRBJ2-7; D is tentatively TRBD1 or TRBD2 (5 bases each). CDR3 length: 17 residues. Germline V gives CDR1 SGHRS, CDR2 YFSETQ. Trimming pared 0 bases from V and 2 bases from J, leaving 18 bases between. CDR3 coding DNA: TGCGCCAGCAGCTTGGGCGCCACGGCCCGGGACCCCTACGAGCAGTACTTC. Encoded protein: CASSLGATARDPYEQYF.

The gene calls are TRBV19 and TRBJ1-3, with no clear D. Germline CDR1 and CDR2: LNHDA and SQIVND (reference sequence). V lost 5 bases, J lost 2 bases, and 7 bases lay in between. The CDR3 length is 13 residues. CDR3 sequence reads: CASSRQPGNTIYF. In DNA form, the CDR3 reads TGTGCCAGTAGTCGGCAGCCTGGAAACACCATATATTTT.

The gene calls are TRBV5-5 and TRBJ2-2; 7 bases agree with TRBD1. This CDR3 contains 16 residues. Per the germline V gene, CDR1 is SGHKS and CDR2 is YYEKEE (reference sequence). After removal of 2 bases from V and 9 bases from J, the junction contained 13 bases not matched to a gene. CDR3: CASSFRGTTLIRELFF. For the CDR3, the DNA is TGTGCCAGCAGCTTCAGGGGGACAACCCTCATCCGGGAGCTGTTTTTT.

The J gene is TRBJ2-7, the V gene TRBV18; the match to TRBD2 covers 9 bases. Germline CDR1 reads KGHSH; CDR2 reads LQKENI. With V trimmed by 0 bases and J by 6 bases, 9 bases remained unmatched. CDR3 size: 16 residues. CDR3 nucleotides: TGTGCCAGCTCACCACCCGCGGGAGGGCCAGGGGGCGAGCAGTACTTC. Its protein is CASSPPAGGPGGEQYF.

The chain links TRBV14 to TRBJ2-4, with D possibly TRBD1 on 7 matching bases. Germline V gene lookup returns CDR1 SGHDN and CDR2 FVKESK. Between the trimmed V and J ends, which lost 6 bases and 3 bases, there was a span of 15 bases. The CDR3 has 15 amino acids. The CDR3 loop reads CASSPDREVKNIQYF. CDR3 in DNA: TGTGCCAGCAGTCCCGACAGGGAGGTCAAAAACATTCAGTACTTC.

The V call is TRBV18, the J call TRBJ2-1, with 8 nucleotides matching TRBD1. V was pared by 6 bases and J by 4 bases, with 8 bases of the junction left unmatched. The CDR3 length is 15 residues. CDR1 and CDR2 (germline): KGHSH, LQKENI. The CDR3 here is CASSPAGGWYNEQFF. The CDR3 coding sequence is TGTGCCAGCTCTCCCGCAGGGGGCTGGTACAATGAGCAGTTCTTC.

Turning to this clone: Distinct nucleotide sequences in the sample also encode this CDR3. The V and J genes are TRBV9 and TRBJ1-2, with TRBD1 matching 8 bases. Trimming cost V 3 bases and J 5 bases; bases outside gene matches: 3. The CDR3 contains 13 residues. Germline-derived CDR1 and CDR2 are SGDLS and YYNGEE. In DNA, the CDR3 is TGTGCCAGCAGCGCAGGGGGCAGTTATGGCTACACCTTC. Residues: CASSAGGSYGYTF.

To note about this clone: Other DNA variants within this sample encode the same CDR3. The chain joins TRBV18 to TRBJ1-1, with D possibly being TRBD1 (5 bases). Germline V gives CDR1 KGHSH, CDR2 LQKENI. Trimming pared 2 bases from V and 2 bases from J, leaving 6 bases between. This CDR3 comprises 13 residues. CDR3 amino acids: CASSPGANTEAFF. The CDR3 DNA reads as TGTGCCAGCTCACCAGGGGCCAACACTGAAGCTTTCTTT. The whole variable domain, filled in from reference TRBV18 and TRBJ1-1, reads NAGVMQNPRHLVRRRGQEARLRCSPMKGHSHVYWYRQLPEEGLKFMVYLQKENIIDESGMPKERFSAEFPKEGPSILRIQQVVRGDSAAYFCASSPGANTEAFFGQGTRLTVV.

This clone appeared once. This rearrangement joins TRBV7-9 to TRBJ1-6, with D maybe TRBD1 (5 bases). V gave up 1 base and J gave up 14 bases, with 12 bases separating them. Looked up from germline, CDR1 is SEHNR and CDR2 is FQNEAQ (reference sequence). This CDR3 spans 13 amino acids. CDR3 DNA sequence: TGTGCCAGCAGCTTAGTGGAAGGGACTACCCTCCACTTT. Translated: CASSLVEGTTLHF.

CDR3 nucleotide sequence: TGTGCCACAAGTCAGGGAAATGAGCAGTTCTTC. It is translated as CATSQGNEQFF. The chain joins TRBV6-6 to TRBJ2-1; D is possibly TRBD1 (5 bases). The germline V and J ends were trimmed by 10 bases and 7 bases, with 11 bases remaining between them. This CDR3 is built from 11 residues. Germline CDR1 MNHNY, CDR2 SVGAGI (reference sequence).